This T cell receptor beta chain is drawn from a study of response to subunit inactivated influenza vaccine. Findings and caveats of the study: The authors proposed limited new T cell recruitment per seasonal influenza vaccination.

This clonotype has only a few counts. Its target is not known. V was trimmed by 1 base and J by 4 bases, leaving 14 bases between them. CDR3 length: 16 residues. TCRdb itself ran the RT-PCR reads through MiXCR, one entry per CDR3 protein. The sample lists 500,000 to 550,000 distinct CDR3 sequences, 6.5% to 8% occurring once. This sample comprised PBMCs from blood, obtained about 24 months after vaccination. V gene TRBV12-3 or TRBV12-4 combines with J gene TRBJ2-1; the D gene is possibly TRBD1 (6 bases). The sequence came from a man aged 45-69 years who received an inactivated influenza vaccine. CDR3 bases: TGTGCCAGCAGTTTAGGTGGGGCAGGGGCGTACAATGAGCAGTTCTTC. This codes for CASSLGGAGAYNEQFF.